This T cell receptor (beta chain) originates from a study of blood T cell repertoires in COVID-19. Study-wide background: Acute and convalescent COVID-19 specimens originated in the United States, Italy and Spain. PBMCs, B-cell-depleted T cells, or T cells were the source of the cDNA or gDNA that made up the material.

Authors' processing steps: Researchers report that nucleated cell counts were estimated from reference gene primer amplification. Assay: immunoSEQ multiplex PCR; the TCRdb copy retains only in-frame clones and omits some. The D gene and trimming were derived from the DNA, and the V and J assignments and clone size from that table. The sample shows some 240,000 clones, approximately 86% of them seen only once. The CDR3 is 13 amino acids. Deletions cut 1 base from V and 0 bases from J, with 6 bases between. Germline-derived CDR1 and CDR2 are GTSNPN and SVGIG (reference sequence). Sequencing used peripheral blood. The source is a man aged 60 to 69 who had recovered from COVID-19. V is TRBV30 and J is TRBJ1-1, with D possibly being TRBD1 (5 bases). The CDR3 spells CAWSGQLNTEAFF. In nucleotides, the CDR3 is TGTGCCTGGAGTGGACAGCTGAACACTGAAGCTTTCTTT.